Shown below are 13 T cell receptor beta chains from a single sample sequenced in a study of metastatic and nonmetastatic thyroid tumors. Every patient underwent thyroid surgery untreated. Via MiXCR, TCRdb re-called the PCR reads. The table has 13,000 or so clones, approximately 23% seen once. Sequencing input: adjacent normal tissue. Receptors originate from a female donor with papillary thyroid cancer or a benign thyroid nodule (not recorded which). Some clones in this sample may be carry-over from other donors' samples.

By sample share, this clone is medium-sized. The rearrangement joins TRBV5-6 to TRBJ1-3; TRBD1 agrees at 9 bases. Looked up from germline, CDR1 is SGHDT and CDR2 is YYEEEE. CDR3 length: 16 residues. Trimming cost V 2 bases and J 8 bases; bases outside gene matches: 11. The CDR3 bases are TGTGCCAGCAGCTTCGGATCCGGGACAGGGAGGCACACCATATATTTT. Its translation: CASSFGSGTGRHTIYF.

This clone was found a few times. The chain links TRBV2 to TRBJ2-7, with TRBD2 matching 8 bases. CDR1 and CDR2 (germline): SNHLY, FYNNEI. The trim removed 7 bases at V and 0 bases at J, leaving 5 bases unmatched. The CDR3 runs 14 residues. The CDR3 nucleotides read TGTGCCAGCAAGAGGAGCGGGAGCTCCTACGAGCAGTACTTC. Translation: CASKRSGSSYEQYF.

By sample fraction, this clone is medium-sized. Other DNA sequences in this sample translate to the same CDR3. The chain links TRBV20-1 to TRBJ2-7; TRBD1 matches at 7 bases. Unmatched junction bases numbered 5, after V lost 3 bases and J lost 3 bases. The germline V gene has CDR1 DFQATT and CDR2 SNEGSKA (reference sequence). The CDR3 is made up of 13 amino acids. The CDR3 DNA reads as TGCAGTGCTAGGCGCAGGGGGAACTACGAGCAGTACTTC. This codes for CSARRRGNYEQYF.

J is TRBJ2-7 and V is TRBV27; D is uncertain. The CDR3 contains 14 residues. CDR1 and CDR2 (germline): MNHEY, SMNVEV (reference sequence). Trimming took off 2 bases at V and 3 bases at J, with 11 bases between the two ends. CDR3 region: CASSLRVPNYEQYF. CDR3 nucleotides: TGTGCCAGCAGTTTACGAGTACCAAACTACGAGCAGTACTTC.

This clone was counted between two and nine times. The chain links TRBV10-1 to TRBJ2-3; D gene uncertain. Germline values: CDR1 WNHNN, CDR2 SYGVQD (reference sequence). The germline V and J ends were trimmed by 5 bases and 6 bases, with 12 bases remaining between them. CDR3 length equals 13 residues. The CDR3 loop reads CASSPFSSDTQYF. Written as DNA, the CDR3 is TGCGCCAGCAGTCCCTTTTCATCGGATACGCAGTATTTT.

Ten or more counts support this clone. One base away lies a much larger clone, so this may be a sequencing read error. V gene TRBV7-6 combines with J gene TRBJ2-1; D unresolved. Germline CDR1 and CDR2: SGHVS and FNYEAQ. V lost 4 bases, J lost 4 bases, and 8 bases lay in between. The CDR3 has 13 residues. The CDR3 nucleotides are TGTGCCAGCAGCTCAAACGGATACAATGAGCAGTTCTTC. Its translation is CASSSNGYNEQFF. Drawing the rest from reference TRBV7-6 and TRBJ2-1, the complete variable domain is GAGVSQSPRYKVTKRGQDVALRCDPISGHVSLYWYRQALGQGPEFLTYFNYEAQQDKSGLPNDRFSAERPEGSISTLTIQRTEQRDSAMYRCASSSNGYNEQFFGPGTRLTVL.

The table lists this clone with a few counts. The rearrangement uses TRBV7-2 and TRBJ2-1; D might be TRBD1 (6 bases). This CDR3 is 15 amino acids long. V lost 6 bases to trimming and J lost 8 bases, with 20 bases between them. Germline V gives CDR1 SGHTA, CDR2 FQGNSA. DNA for the CDR3: TGTGCCAGCAGACCCCCTAGAGGACAGAGGGATGAGCAGTTCTTC. This encodes CASRPPRGQRDEQFF.

This rearrangement joins TRBV28 to TRBJ1-5, with a tentative D call TRBD1 (5 bases). The length of the CDR3 is 16 residues. Germline CDR1 reads MDHEN; CDR2 reads SYDVKM. Between the trimmed V and J ends, which lost 4 bases and 1 base, there was a span of 14 bases. CDR3 protein: CASSSGDQGSNQPQHF. CDR3 bases: TGTGCCAGCAGTTCCGGGGACCAGGGAAGCAATCAGCCCCAGCATTTT.

This clone was counted between two and nine times. This may be a read error, as it is one base from a much larger clone. The chain carries TRBV10-3 and TRBJ2-3; 9 nucleotides line up with TRBD2. The CDR3 spans 16 residues. CDR1 is ENHRY and CDR2 is SYGVKD in the germline V gene. Trimming took 7 bases from V and 4 from J; bases not matched to a gene: 12. CDR3 residues: CAIIASGGRASDTQYF. CDR3 DNA: TGTGCCATCATCGCTTCGGGCGGGAGGGCCTCAGATACGCAGTATTTT.

The sample holds many counts of this clone. V and J are TRBV20-1 and TRBJ1-4; a weak D match, TRBD1 (6 bases). CDR1 DFQATT and CDR2 SNEGSKA come from the germline V gene (reference sequence). Trimming stripped 3 bases from V and 7 bases from J, with 15 bases between. CDR3 length equals 14 residues. CDR3 DNA sequence: TGCAGTGCTAGGGGGGGCGGGGTTGGTGAAAAACTGTTTTTT. As protein: CSARGGGVGEKLFF.

The chain is built from TRBV7-3 and TRBJ2-5, with D perhaps given as TRBD1 or TRBD2 (7 bases each). Germline assignment: CDR1 SGHTA and CDR2 FQGTGA. CDR3 length: 16 residues. V was pared by 2 bases and J by 3 bases, with 16 bases between. The CDR3 nucleotides read TGTGCCAGCAGCTTAGGGGGGACAGCGGGGAAAGAGACCCAGTACTTC. Translated: CASSLGGTAGKETQYF.

The chain recombines TRBV15 with TRBJ1-2, with D perhaps TRBD1 (5 bases). In germline, CDR1 is LNHNV, CDR2 YYDKDF (reference sequence). The CDR3 totals 13 residues. V lost 3 bases to trimming and J lost 1 base, with 6 bases between them. CDR3 sequence: CATSSGGNYGYTF. The CDR3 nucleotides are TGTGCCACCAGCAGCGGGGGTAACTATGGCTACACCTTC.

This clone was seen more than once but under ten times. One junction end does not reproduce the germline sequence, and a read error may be involved. The chain employs TRBV19 and TRBJ2-7; maybe TRBD2 (5 bases). Germline V lookup: CDR1 LNHDA, CDR2 SQIVND (reference sequence). This CDR3 spans 18 amino acids. DNA of the CDR3: TGTGCCAGTAGTGGAAGACCCCAGCAGAATCCCGAATCGAGGGAGCATTACTTC. Translated: CASSGRPQQNPESREHYF.